This TCR beta chain comes out of a study of shared T cell receptors in the human thymus. Germline loops: CDR1 SGHTA, CDR2 FQGNSA. The J segment lost 6 bases and the V segment lost 1 base, leaving 12 bases of the junction unmatched. The CDR3 has 16 amino acids. The protocol was immunoSEQ multiplex PCR, while the TCRdb copy is restricted to in-frame clones and leaves out a portion. The sample shows over 65,000 clones, about 95% of them seen only once. This TCR was sampled from a human donor. Material for sequencing was thymocytes. The chain recombines TRBV7-2 with TRBJ2-7; 7 positions match TRBD1. For the CDR3, the DNA is TGTGCCAGCAGCTTAGTCGGGACAGAGCCCTTGTGCGAGCAGTACTTC. The encoded protein is CASSLVGTEPLCEQYF.